This T cell receptor beta chain derives from a study of technical replicates of blood from a few donors. The CDR3 runs to 15 residues. Germline CDR1 is WSHSY and CDR2 is SAAADI. V gave up 4 bases and J gave up 6 bases; unmatched junction bases: 8. Some clones are missing from TCRdb's copy, which holds only in-frame ones; the method was immunoSEQ multiplex PCR. The table includes tens of thousands of clones, nearly 98% detected once. The sample consisted of T cells isolated from PBMCs. The receptor's source is a human donor in good health. This chain uses TRBV10-2 with TRBJ1-5, with TRBD1 matching 8 bases. The CDR3 nucleotides are TGCGCCAGCAGTGTGCAGGGGGCCGTGGGTCAGCCCCAGCATTTT. Its protein product is CASSVQGAVGQPQHF.